The 5 T cell receptor beta chains listed next were all sequenced from one sample in a study of beta chain features in type 1 diabetes. No antigen has been assigned to these receptors. Findings and caveats of the study: Shortening of TCRB CDR3s, moderate but significant, appeared in all four CD4+ subsets of Type 1 diabetes patients.

Expressed TCRB transcripts were sequenced because the isolated RNA had all been reverse transcribed beforehand. Only in-frame clones appear in the TCRdb table, and some are missing; sequencing was by immunoSEQ multiplex PCR. This table has over 600,000 clones, under 15% appearing once. Sequencing was done on a sample of naive CD4+ T cells from blood. The source is a man in his thirties or forties with type 1 diabetes.

The chain carries TRBV28 and TRBJ2-7; 8 positions agree with TRBD1. Per germline, CDR1 MDHEN and CDR2 SYDVKM. The CDR3 has 14 residues. After removal of 11 bases from V and 6 bases from J, the junction contained 15 bases not matched to a gene. CDR3 bases: TGTGCCGCGGTCCCGGCAGGGGGCATAGGCGAGCAGTACTTC. As protein: CAAVPAGGIGEQYF.

This clone was detected a few times. V is TRBV30 and J is TRBJ2-5; D is ambiguous. The DNA end is more similar to TRBJ2-7, so the J call may be wrong. Germline CDR1 GTSNPN, CDR2 SVGIG (reference sequence). This CDR3 spans 13 amino acids. Here the CDR3 DNA reads TGTGCCTGGAGTCAAGACAACTCCTACGAGCAGTACTTC. The encoded protein is CAWSQDNSYEQYF.

The chain joins TRBV14 to TRBJ2-1, with 9 bases aligning to TRBD2. The germline V gene has CDR1 SGHDN and CDR2 FVKESK. The CDR3 has 15 amino acids. Trimming at V came to 2 bases and at J to 3 bases, leaving 2 bases not matched to a gene. The CDR3 DNA reads as TGTGCCAGCAGCCAATTAGCGGGGGACTACAATGAGCAGTTCTTC. Translation gives CASSQLAGDYNEQFF.

The chain is built from TRBV4-3 and TRBJ2-1; 10 bases fit TRBD1. Losses at the gene ends were 5 bases for V and 4 bases for J; bases not matched to a gene: 5. Per germline, CDR1 LGHNA and CDR2 YSLEER. CDR3 length equals 15 residues. The CDR3 bases are TGCGCCAGCAGCTACGGACAGGGGGAGTACAATGAGCAGTTCTTC. Residues: CASSYGQGEYNEQFF.

The chain carries TRBV6-6 and TRBJ2-2; D gene ambiguous. V lost 6 bases and J lost 6, with 14 bases in between. Germline loops: CDR1 MNHNY, CDR2 SVGAGI (reference sequence). The CDR3 is 14 residues long. This chain's CDR3 is CASSKRGTPGELFF. CDR3 bases: TGTGCCAGCAGCAAGCGAGGAACCCCCGGGGAGCTGTTTTTT.